The 9 T cell receptor beta chains below all came from one sample that was sequenced in a study of CD8 T cells in ankylosing spondylitis listed by TCRdb under 2017. The method behind the library was 5' RACE. Sequencer: Illumina HiSeq 2500. The public reads were run again by TCRdb, first through fastp at Q25 and then through MiXCR, and only productive beta chains were kept. One record per CDR3 amino acid sequence lists the most common genes and DNA. Recorded for this sample are about 240,000 distinct CDR3 sequences; about 11% of them occurred a single time. The ten largest account for 6.8% of the sample. Sequenced sample: blood, either unsorted or a sorted T cell fraction (not recorded which). Receptor source: a male donor with ankylosing spondylitis or in good health (not recorded which).

The table lists this clonotype with a few counts. The genes are TRBV12-3 or TRBV12-4 and TRBJ2-2, with D uncertain. The CDR3 covers 15 residues. The V gene lost 7 bases and the J gene lost 0 bases, with 12 bases spanning the gap. The CDR3 protein is CASTSPSANTGELFF. The CDR3 DNA is TGTGCCAGCACCTCACCATCTGCGAACACCGGGGAGCTGTTTTTT.

The CDR3 DNA reads TGTGCCAGCAGCTTAGAACCGAGACTAGCGCTCAACATCTACAATGAGCAGTTCTTC. As protein: CASSLEPRLALNIYNEQFF. The rearrangement links TRBV7-8 to TRBJ2-1; 8 bases map to TRBD2. After removal of 1 base from V and 3 bases from J, the junction contained 14 bases not matched to a gene. Germline values: CDR1 SGHVS, CDR2 FQNEAQ. The CDR3 is made up of 19 amino acids. Using reference TRBV7-8 and TRBJ2-1 for the parts outside the CDR3, the full variable domain is GAGVSQSPRYKVAKRGQDVALRCDPISGHVSLFWYQQALGQGPEFLTYFQNEAQLDKSGLPSDRFFAERPEGSVSTLKIQRTQQEDSAVYLCASSLEPRLALNIYNEQFFGPGTRLTVL.

This clonotype was counted at least ten times. The J gene is TRBJ2-2, the V gene TRBV10-3, with 7 nucleotides matching TRBD2. Germline V lookup: CDR1 ENHRY, CDR2 SYGVKD. Trimming took 2 bases from V and 0 from J; bases not matched to a gene: 3. The CDR3 length is 16 residues. The CDR3 DNA reads as TGTGCCATCAGTGAGGCGCTAGCGGCGAACACCGGGGAGCTGTTTTTT. Translated: CAISEALAANTGELFF.

In this sample, this clonotype turned up a few times. The rearrangement joins TRBV5-1 to TRBJ1-1; TRBD1 matches at 8 bases. Germline values: CDR1 SGHRS, CDR2 YFSETQ. This CDR3 has 16 residues. Unmatched junction bases numbered 10, after V lost 0 bases and J lost 6 bases. The DNA for the CDR3 is TGCGCCAGCAGCTTGGTTTGGTGGACAGGGCGCTCTGAAGCTTTCTTT. Translating it yields CASSLVWWTGRSEAFF.

This clonotype was observed at least ten times. The chain uses TRBV29-1 and TRBJ1-1; D unclear. CDR3 length: 15 residues. Germline values: CDR1 SQVTM, CDR2 ANQGSEA. V shed 3 bases and J shed 5 bases, with 19 bases lying between them. CDR3 in DNA: TGCAGCGTTGAGAGGTCCGGTAGGCCTGGGACTGAAGCTTTCTTT. The encoded protein is CSVERSGRPGTEAFF.

J is TRBJ2-7 and V is TRBV6-2 or TRBV6-3, with a possible D match to TRBD2 (5 bases). In germline, CDR1 is MNHEY, CDR2 SVGEGT. CDR3 length equals 12 residues. V lost 6 bases, J lost 9 bases, and 15 bases lay in between. CDR3 nucleotides: TGTGCCAGCAGCCTGGACTCAGGCCTGCAGTACTTC. It is translated as CASSLDSGLQYF.

This clonotype showed up many times. The chain links TRBV5-1 to TRBJ2-1, with TRBD2 identical over 12 bases. The CDR3 has 15 residues. The germline V gene encodes CDR1 SGHRS and CDR2 YFSETQ. The V segment lost 4 bases and the J segment 5 bases; nucleotides outside the gene matches: 4. CDR3 bases: TGCGCCAGCAGCCCGGGACTAGCGGGCCACAATGAGCAGTTCTTC. It codes for CASSPGLAGHNEQFF.

This clonotype was picked up a small number of times. The CDR3 reads CSARGTGNTGELFF. The CDR3 DNA sequence: TGCAGTGCTAGAGGGACAGGGAACACCGGGGAGCTGTTTTTT. The chain employs TRBV20-1 and TRBJ2-2; TRBD1 matches at 7 bases. The CDR3 totals 14 residues. CDR1 is DFQATT and CDR2 is SNEGSKA in the germline V gene (reference sequence). Trimming took 1 base from V and 1 from J; bases not matched to a gene: 0.

This clonotype occurred many times. The CDR3 nucleotides are TGTGCCAGCAGCCACTCCCTAGCGGGAGAAATTGAGTACTTC. It encodes CASSHSLAGEIEYF. The chain uses TRBV3-1 and TRBJ2-5; 10 bases are shared with TRBD2. The V segment lost 3 bases and the J segment 12 bases; nucleotides outside the gene matches: 10. CDR3 length equals 14 residues. CDR1 and CDR2 (germline): LGHDT, YNNKEL (reference sequence).